This passage covers 13 T cell receptor beta chains from one sample sequenced in a study of cytomegalovirus exposure and HLA in healthy donors (TCRdb year 2017). Preparation of the library involved the immunoSEQ multiplex PCR assay. The multiplex PCR relied on a mix of 60 forward primers for TCR Vbeta segments and 13 reverse primers for TCR Jbeta segments. Held by TCRdb, this immuneACCESS table contains in-frame sequences only and omits some clones. Under half of the omission traces to an unresolved V gene where checked; the cause of the rest is unknown. Recorded for this sample are 150,000 to 160,000 clones; approximately 85% of them occurred a single time. Together, the top ten hold about 2.1% of the sample. Sequencing used PBMCs. These TCRs come from a woman younger than 30 in good health and CMV-seronegative.

The CDR3, as DNA: TGTGCCAGCAGTCCAGCCGGGACAGAAAAGCAGTACTTC. This gives the protein CASSPAGTEKQYF. The chain carries TRBV5-5 and TRBJ2-7; 7 bases match TRBD1. The V and J ends lost 5 bases and 8 bases, in that order; junction bases with no gene match: 10. CDR3 length: 13 amino acids. The V gene's germline CDR1 is SGHKS and CDR2 YYEKEE (reference sequence).

About this clone: This sample includes further DNA sequences coding for the same CDR3. The rearrangement joins TRBV18 to TRBJ1-3; no definite D call. The germline V gene encodes CDR1 KGHSH and CDR2 LQKENI. V was trimmed by 2 bases and J by 0 bases, leaving 14 bases between them. The CDR3 length is 17 residues. The CDR3 here is CASSPLPPSLSGNTIYF. The CDR3 DNA sequence: TGTGCCAGCTCACCATTACCCCCTAGCCTCTCTGGAAACACCATATATTTT.

The J gene is TRBJ1-5, the V gene TRBV7-9; D gene uncertain. The V end was cut by 3 bases, the J end by 0 bases, with 12 bases between. The V gene's germline CDR1 is SEHNR and CDR2 FQNEAQ (reference sequence). CDR3 length equals 16 residues. The CDR3 reads CASSFGYAVSNQPQHF. The DNA of the CDR3 is TGTGCCAGCAGCTTCGGGTACGCCGTTAGCAATCAGCCCCAGCATTTT.

The chain couples TRBV5-1 to TRBJ2-2; 9 nucleotides match TRBD2. The CDR3 is made up of 17 amino acids. V dropped 6 bases and J dropped 4; count of bases not matched to a gene: 13. The germline CDR1 and CDR2 sequences are SGHRS and YFSETQ. The CDR3 region has the DNA TGCGCCAGCACGAAACATAGCGGGAGAGTCGGCACCGGGGAGCTGTTTTTT. Translating it yields CASTKHSGRVGTGELFF.

This chain uses TRBV10-2 with TRBJ1-2; D ambiguous. Deletions cut 3 bases from V and 1 base from J, with 18 bases between. This CDR3 has 17 residues. The germline gives CDR1 WSHSY, CDR2 SAAADI. CDR3 in amino acids: CASSDPGAEGYNYGYTF. The DNA for the CDR3 is TGCGCCAGCAGTGATCCTGGTGCGGAAGGATATAACTATGGCTACACCTTC.

This clone was recorded once. The chain employs TRBV7-2 and TRBJ1-2; TRBD1 might be the D (5 bases). Trimming left V 3 bases short and J 13 bases short, with 21 bases between. The CDR3 is 14 amino acids. Looked up from germline, CDR1 is SGHTA and CDR2 is FQGNSA. CDR3 coding DNA: TGTGCCAGCAGCTTGGCCGCCGACCGACAGTCTATCACCTTC. Its translation is CASSLAADRQSITF.

In this sample, this clone turned up a few times. The chain joins TRBV19 to TRBJ1-3; D gene unclear. The germline V and J ends were trimmed by 1 base and 2 bases, with 9 bases remaining between them. This CDR3 has 15 residues. From germline, CDR1 is LNHDA and CDR2 SQIVND (reference sequence). As DNA, the CDR3 is TGTGCCAGTAGTATAGTCGGGATTGCTGGAAACACCATATATTTT. Translated, it gives CASSIVGIAGNTIYF. Together with reference TRBV19 and TRBJ1-3, the CDR3 gives the full variable domain: DGGITQSPKYLFRKEGQNVTLSCEQNLNHDAMYWYRQDPGQGLRLIYYSQIVNDFQKGDIAEGYSVSREKKESFPLTVTSAQKNPTAFYLCASSIVGIAGNTIYFGEGSWLTVV.

This chain's CDR3 is CASSSVGTGSSGYTF. The DNA for the CDR3 is TGCGCCAGCAGCTCCGTTGGGACAGGGAGCTCTGGCTACACCTTC. The chain combines TRBV5-1 with TRBJ1-2; 9 bases are shared with TRBD1. This CDR3 is built from 15 residues. CDR1 and CDR2 (germline): SGHRS, YFSETQ. The ends lost 3 bases at V and 7 bases at J; junction bases unmatched: 10.

This clone has only one observation. The chain employs TRBV6-1 and TRBJ1-6; D gene uncertain. The CDR3 covers 12 residues. CDR1 and CDR2 from the germline V gene are MNHNS and SASEGT. V shed 4 bases and J shed 8 bases, with 6 bases lying between them. The DNA of the CDR3 is TGTGCCAGCAGTGCGCCGGATTCACCCCTCCACTTT. It codes for CASSAPDSPLHF.

This chain joins TRBV10-3 and TRBJ2-5; TRBD2 agrees at 11 bases. From germline, CDR1 is ENHRY and CDR2 SYGVKD. V gave up 0 bases and J gave up 5 bases; unmatched junction bases: 8. The CDR3 extends over 17 amino acids. CDR3 DNA: TGTGCCATCAGTGAGTCGACTAGCGGGGCCCTTAGGGAGACCCAGTACTTC. It is translated as CAISESTSGALRETQYF.

This rearrangement joins TRBV28 to TRBJ2-1; no definite D call. The CDR3 spans 11 residues. Germline-derived CDR1 and CDR2 are MDHEN and SYDVKM. V was trimmed by 5 bases and J by 7 bases, leaving 6 bases between them. The CDR3 region is CASSLNNEQFF. In DNA form, the CDR3 reads TGTGCCAGCAGTCTTAATAATGAGCAGTTCTTC.

The chain uses TRBV6-5 and TRBJ1-5, with D possibly being TRBD1 (5 bases). The CDR3 length is 15 residues. Germline loops: CDR1 MNHEY, CDR2 SVGAGI. V lost 6 bases and J lost 3, with 15 bases in between. This CDR3 reads CASSLHRQNNQPQHF. The CDR3 bases are TGTGCCAGCAGCCTACACCGACAGAACAATCAGCCCCAGCATTTT.

The chain is built from TRBV11-2 and TRBJ2-1; D remains ambiguous. The CDR3 is 11 amino acids. Between the trimmed V and J ends, which lost 4 bases and 8 bases, there was a span of 6 bases. CDR1 SGHAT and CDR2 FQNNGV come from the germline V gene. The DNA for the CDR3 is TGTGCCAGCAGCTGGCTCTATGAGCAGTTCTTC. This sequence encodes CASSWLYEQFF.